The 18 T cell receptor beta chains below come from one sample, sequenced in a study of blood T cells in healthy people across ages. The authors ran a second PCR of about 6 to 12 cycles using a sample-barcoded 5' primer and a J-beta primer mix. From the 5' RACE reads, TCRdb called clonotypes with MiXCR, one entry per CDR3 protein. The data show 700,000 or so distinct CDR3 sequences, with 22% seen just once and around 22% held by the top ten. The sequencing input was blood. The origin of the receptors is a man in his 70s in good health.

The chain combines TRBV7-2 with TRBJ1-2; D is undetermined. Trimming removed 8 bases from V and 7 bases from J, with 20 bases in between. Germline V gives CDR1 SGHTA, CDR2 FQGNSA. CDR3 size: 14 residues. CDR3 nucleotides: TGTGCCAGCGTCCCGCCCTATTCGAGGGTTGGCTACACCTTC. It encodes CASVPPYSRVGYTF.

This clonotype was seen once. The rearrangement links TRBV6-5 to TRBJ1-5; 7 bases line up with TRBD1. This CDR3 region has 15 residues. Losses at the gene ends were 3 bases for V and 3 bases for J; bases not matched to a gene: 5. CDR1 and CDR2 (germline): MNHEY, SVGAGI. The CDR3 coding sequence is TGTGCCAGCAGTTATGACAGGGCCCTCAATCAGCCCCAGCATTTT. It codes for CASSYDRALNQPQHF.

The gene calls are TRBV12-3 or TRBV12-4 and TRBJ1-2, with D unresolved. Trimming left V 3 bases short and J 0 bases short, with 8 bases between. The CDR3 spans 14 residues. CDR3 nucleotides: TGTGCCAGCAGTTTCGCAGGAGCTAACTATGGCTACACCTTC. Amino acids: CASSFAGANYGYTF.

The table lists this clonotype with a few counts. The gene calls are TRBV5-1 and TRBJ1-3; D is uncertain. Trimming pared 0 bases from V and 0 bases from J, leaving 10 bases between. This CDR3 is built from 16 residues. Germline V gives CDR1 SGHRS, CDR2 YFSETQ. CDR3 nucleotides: TGCGCCAGCAGCTTGGATGGGCAGGACTCTGGAAACACCATATATTTT. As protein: CASSLDGQDSGNTIYF.

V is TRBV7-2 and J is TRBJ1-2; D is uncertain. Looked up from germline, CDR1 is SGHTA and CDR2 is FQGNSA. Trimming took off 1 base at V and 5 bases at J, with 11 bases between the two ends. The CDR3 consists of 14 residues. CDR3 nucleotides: TGTGCCAGCAGCTTAGATTTCGGGTCGTATGGCTACACCTTC. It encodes CASSLDFGSYGYTF.

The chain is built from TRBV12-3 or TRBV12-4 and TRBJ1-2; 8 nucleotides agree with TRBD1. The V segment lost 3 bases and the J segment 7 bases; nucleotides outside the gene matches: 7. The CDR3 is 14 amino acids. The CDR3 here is CASSLPRTGPGYTF. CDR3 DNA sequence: TGTGCCAGCAGTTTGCCCCGGACAGGGCCTGGCTACACCTTC.

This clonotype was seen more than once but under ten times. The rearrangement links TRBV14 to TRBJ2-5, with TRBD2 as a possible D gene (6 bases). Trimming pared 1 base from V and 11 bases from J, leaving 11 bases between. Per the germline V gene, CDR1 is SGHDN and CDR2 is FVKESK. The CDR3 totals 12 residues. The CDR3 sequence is CASSQGIREQYF. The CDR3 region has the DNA TGTGCCAGCAGCCAAGGCATCCGGGAGCAGTACTTC.

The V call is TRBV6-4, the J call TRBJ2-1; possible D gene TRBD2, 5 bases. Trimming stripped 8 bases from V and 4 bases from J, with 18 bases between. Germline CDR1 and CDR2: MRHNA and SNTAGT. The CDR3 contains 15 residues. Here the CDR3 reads CASSTSSGWYNEQFF. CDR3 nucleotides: TGTGCCAGCTCCACCTCCAGCGGATGGTACAATGAGCAGTTCTTC.

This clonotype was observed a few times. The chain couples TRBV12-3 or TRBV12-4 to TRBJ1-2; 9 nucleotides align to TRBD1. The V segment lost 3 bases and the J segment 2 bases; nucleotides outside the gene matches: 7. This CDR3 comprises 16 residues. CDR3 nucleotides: TGTGCCAGCAGTTTCGGGACAGGGAAGGGGAACTATGGCTACACCTTC. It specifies CASSFGTGKGNYGYTF.

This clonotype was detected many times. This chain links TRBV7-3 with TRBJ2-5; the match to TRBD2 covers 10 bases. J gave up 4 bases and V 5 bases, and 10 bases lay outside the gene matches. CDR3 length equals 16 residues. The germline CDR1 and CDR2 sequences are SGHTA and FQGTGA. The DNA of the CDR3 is TGTGCCAGCAGCCCTGGCCCTAGCGGGAGACTAGAGACCCAGTACTTC. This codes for CASSPGPSGRLETQYF.

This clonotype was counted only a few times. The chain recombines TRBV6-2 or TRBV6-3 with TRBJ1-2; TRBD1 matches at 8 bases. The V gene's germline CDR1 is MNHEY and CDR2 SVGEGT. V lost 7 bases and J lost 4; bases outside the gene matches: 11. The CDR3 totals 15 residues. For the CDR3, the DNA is TGTGCCAGCACCGACGGACAGGGCCTCGTCTATGGCTACACCTTC. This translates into CASTDGQGLVYGYTF.

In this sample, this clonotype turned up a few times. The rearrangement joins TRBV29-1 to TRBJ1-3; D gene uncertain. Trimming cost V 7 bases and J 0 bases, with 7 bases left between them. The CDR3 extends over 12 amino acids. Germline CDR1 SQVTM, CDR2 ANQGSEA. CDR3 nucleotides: TGCAGCGGCATTAACTCTGGAAACACCATATATTTT. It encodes CSGINSGNTIYF.

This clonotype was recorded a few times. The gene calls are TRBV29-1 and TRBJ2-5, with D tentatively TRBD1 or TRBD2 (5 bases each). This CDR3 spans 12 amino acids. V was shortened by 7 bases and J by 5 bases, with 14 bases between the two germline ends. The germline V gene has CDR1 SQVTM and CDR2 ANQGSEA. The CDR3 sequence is CSAKGTGETQYF. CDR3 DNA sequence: TGCAGCGCCAAAGGGACCGGGGAGACCCAGTACTTC.

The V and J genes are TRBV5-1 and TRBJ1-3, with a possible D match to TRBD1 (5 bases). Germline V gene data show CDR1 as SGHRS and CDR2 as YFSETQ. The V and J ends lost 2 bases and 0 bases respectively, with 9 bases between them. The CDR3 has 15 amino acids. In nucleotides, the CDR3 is TGCGCCAGCAGCTTTAAGGGGAGCTCTGGAAACACCATATATTTT. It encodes CASSFKGSSGNTIYF.

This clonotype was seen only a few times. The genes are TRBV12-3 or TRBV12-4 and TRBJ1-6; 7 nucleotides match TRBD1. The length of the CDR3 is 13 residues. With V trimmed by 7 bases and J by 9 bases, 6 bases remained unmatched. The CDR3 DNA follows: TGTGCCAGCACCCGGGACAGCCCTTCACCCCTCCACTTT. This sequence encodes CASTRDSPSPLHF.

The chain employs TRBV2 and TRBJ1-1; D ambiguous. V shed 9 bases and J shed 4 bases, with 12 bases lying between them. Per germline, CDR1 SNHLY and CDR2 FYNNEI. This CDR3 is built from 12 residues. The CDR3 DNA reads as TGTGCCAGGGATAAGGGTCCCACTGAAGCTTTCTTT. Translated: CARDKGPTEAFF. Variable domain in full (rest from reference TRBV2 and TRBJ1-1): EPEVTQTPSHQVTQMGQEVILRCVPISNHLYFYWYRQILGQKVEFLVSFYNNEISEKSEIFDDQFSVERPDGSNFTLKIRSTKLEDSAMYFCARDKGPTEAFFGQGTRLTVV.

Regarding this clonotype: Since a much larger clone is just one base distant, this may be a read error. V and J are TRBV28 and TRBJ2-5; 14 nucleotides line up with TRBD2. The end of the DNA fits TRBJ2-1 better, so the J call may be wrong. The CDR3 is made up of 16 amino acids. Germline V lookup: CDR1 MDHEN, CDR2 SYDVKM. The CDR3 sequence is CAGSPWTSGGRNEQFF. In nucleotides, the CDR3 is TGTGCCGGCAGTCCGTGGACTAGCGGGGGGAGGAATGAGCAGTTCTTC.

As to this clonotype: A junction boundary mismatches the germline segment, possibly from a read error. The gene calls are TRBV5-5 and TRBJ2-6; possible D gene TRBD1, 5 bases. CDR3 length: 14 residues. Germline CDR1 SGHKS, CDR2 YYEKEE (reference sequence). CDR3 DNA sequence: TGTGCCGGCAGCTTTTCTTCTGGGGCCAACGTCCTGCCTTTC. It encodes CAGSFSSGANVLPF. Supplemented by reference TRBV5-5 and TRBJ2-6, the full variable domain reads DAGVTQSPTHLIKTRGQQVTLRCSPISGHKSVSWYQQVLGQGPQFIFQYYEKEERGRGNFPDRFSARQFPNYSSELNVNALLLGDSALYLCAGSFSSGANVLPFGAGSRLTVL.